The source of this TCR beta chain is a study of blood T cell repertoires in COVID-19. As for the study in general: Researchers got acute and convalescent COVID-19 samples from the United States, Italy and Spain. PBMCs, B-cell-depleted T cells, or T cells provided the cDNA or gDNA that made up the material.

In the authors' workflow: How many nucleated cells were present was estimated from reference gene primer amplification. The assay was immunoSEQ multiplex PCR, and TCRdb's table has in-frame clones only and misses some. The D gene and trimming were derived from the DNA, and the V and J assignments and clone size from that table. The sample has some 250,000 clones, around nine tenths seen once; the top ten hold about 2.1%. The CDR3 loop spans 14 amino acids. Germline V gene data show CDR1 as SQVTM and CDR2 as ANQGSEA. After removal of 2 bases from V and 4 bases from J, the junction contained 6 bases not matched to a gene.

The TCR comes from a man aged 25-45 years with active or convalescent COVID-19. What was sequenced was peripheral blood. The chain joins TRBV29-1 to TRBJ2-7, with 9 bases lining up with TRBD1. CDR3 DNA sequence: TGCAGCGTTGAATTGGCTGACAGGGGGTACGAGCAGTACTTC. Amino acids: CSVELADRGYEQYF.